The TCR beta chain under discussion was sequenced for a study of blood T cell repertoires in COVID-19. For the study at large: Both acute and convalescent COVID-19 samples were obtained from the United States, Italy and Spain. T cells, B-cell-depleted T cells, or PBMCs provided the cDNA or gDNA that served as material.

Patients at the Seattle site were enrolled during active infection and followed longitudinally. Trimming took off 3 bases at V and 6 bases at J, with 12 bases between the two ends. Germline values: CDR1 MDHEN, CDR2 SYDVKM. The CDR3 consists of 13 residues. As processed by the authors: Cell counts per sample came from amplifying reference gene primers. Sequencing was performed with immunoSEQ multiplex PCR; in TCRdb, only in-frame clones are kept and a portion is missing. That table is the source of V, J and clone size, and D and trimming were worked out from the DNA. Among around 310,000 clones listed, around 90% were seen once.

The material sequenced was peripheral blood. The chain uses TRBV28 and TRBJ2-7; D is possibly TRBD2 (6 bases). The receptor was isolated from a woman in her thirties or forties with COVID-19, enrolled during active disease. The CDR3 bases are TGTGCCAGCAGTTTCGACCGGAGGGGCGAGCAGTACTTC. Its translation: CASSFDRRGEQYF.